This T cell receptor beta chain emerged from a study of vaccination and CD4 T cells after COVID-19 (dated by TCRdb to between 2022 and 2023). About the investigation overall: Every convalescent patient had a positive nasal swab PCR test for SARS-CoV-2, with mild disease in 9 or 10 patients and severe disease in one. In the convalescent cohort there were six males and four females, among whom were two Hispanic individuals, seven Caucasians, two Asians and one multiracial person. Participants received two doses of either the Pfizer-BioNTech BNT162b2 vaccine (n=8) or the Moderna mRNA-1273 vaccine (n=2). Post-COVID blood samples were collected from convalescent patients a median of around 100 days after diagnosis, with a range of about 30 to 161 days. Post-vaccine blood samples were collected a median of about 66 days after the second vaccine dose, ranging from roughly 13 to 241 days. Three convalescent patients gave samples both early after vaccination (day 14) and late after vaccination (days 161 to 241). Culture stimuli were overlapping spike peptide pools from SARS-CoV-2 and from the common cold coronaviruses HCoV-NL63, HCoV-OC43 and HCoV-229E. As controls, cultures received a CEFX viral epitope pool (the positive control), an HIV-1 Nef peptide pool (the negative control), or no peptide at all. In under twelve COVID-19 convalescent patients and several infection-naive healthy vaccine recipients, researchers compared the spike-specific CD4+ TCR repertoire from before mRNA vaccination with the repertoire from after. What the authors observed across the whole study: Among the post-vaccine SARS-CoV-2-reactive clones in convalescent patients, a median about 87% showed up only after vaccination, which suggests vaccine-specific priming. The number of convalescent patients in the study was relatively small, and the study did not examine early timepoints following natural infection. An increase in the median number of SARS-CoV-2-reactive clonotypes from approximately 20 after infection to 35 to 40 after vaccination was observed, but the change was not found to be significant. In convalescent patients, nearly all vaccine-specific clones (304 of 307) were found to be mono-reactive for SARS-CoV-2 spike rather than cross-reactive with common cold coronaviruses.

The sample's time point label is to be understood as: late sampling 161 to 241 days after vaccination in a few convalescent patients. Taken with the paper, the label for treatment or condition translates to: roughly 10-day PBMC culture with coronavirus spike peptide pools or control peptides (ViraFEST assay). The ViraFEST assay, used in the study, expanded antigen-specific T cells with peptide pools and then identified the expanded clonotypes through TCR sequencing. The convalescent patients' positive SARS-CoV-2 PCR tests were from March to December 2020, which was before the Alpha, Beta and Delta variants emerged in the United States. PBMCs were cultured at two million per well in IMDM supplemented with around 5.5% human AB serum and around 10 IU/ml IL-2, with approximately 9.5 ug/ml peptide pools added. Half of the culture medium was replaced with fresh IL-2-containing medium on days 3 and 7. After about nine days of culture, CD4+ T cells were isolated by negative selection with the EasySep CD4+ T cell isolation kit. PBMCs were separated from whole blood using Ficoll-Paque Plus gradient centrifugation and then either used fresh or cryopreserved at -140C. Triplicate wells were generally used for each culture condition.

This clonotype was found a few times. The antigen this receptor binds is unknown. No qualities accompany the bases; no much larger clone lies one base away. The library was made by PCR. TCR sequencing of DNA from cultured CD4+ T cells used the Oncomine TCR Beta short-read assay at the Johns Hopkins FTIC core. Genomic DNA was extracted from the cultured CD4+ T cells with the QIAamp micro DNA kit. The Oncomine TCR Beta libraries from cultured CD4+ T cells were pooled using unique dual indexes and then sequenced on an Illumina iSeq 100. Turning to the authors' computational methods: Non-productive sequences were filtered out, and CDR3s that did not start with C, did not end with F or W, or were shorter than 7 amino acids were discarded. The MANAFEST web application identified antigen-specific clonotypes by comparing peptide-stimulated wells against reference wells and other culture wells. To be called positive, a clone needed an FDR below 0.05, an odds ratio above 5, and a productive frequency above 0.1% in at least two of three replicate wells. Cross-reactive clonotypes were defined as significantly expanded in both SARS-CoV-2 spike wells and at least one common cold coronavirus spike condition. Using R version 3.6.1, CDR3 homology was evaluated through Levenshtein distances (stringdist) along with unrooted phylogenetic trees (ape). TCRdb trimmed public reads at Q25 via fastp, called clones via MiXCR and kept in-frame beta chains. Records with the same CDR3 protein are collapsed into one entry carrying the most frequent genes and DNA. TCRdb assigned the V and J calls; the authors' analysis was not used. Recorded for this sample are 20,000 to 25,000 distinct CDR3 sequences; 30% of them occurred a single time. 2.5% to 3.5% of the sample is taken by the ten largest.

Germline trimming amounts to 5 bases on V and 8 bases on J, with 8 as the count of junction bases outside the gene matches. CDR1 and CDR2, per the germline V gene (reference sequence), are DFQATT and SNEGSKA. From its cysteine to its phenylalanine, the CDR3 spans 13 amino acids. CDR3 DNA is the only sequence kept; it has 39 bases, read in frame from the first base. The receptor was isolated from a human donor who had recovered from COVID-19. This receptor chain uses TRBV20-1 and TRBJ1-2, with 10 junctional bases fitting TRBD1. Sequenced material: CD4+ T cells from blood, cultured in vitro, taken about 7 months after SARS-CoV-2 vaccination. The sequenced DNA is TGCAGTGCTCACTCCGGGACAGGGGTAGGCTACACCTTC. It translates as CSAHSGTGVGYTF.